This note documents a single T cell receptor (beta chain) sequence. Its cognate antigen is unknown. The CD4+ fraction was divided into a CD45RA+ naive subset and a CD45RA-negative memory subset. This record belongs to a study of shared clonotypes between healthy human individuals. Study at large: Three plates were used per donor for CD4 naive, three for CD4 memory, two for CD8 naive and one for CD8 memory.

Notes on the study in general: Roughly 5% of naive CD4 clonotypes were shared across four donors. Rarefaction showed that sequencing of sorted subsets was incomplete (despite large depth).

The CDR3 extends over 13 amino acids. V was shortened by 4 bases and J by 1 base, with 7 bases between the two germline ends. The V gene's germline CDR1 is MRHNA and CDR2 SNTAGT. Profiling relied on immunoSEQ multiplex PCR, and the TCRdb table lists in-frame clones only, not all of them. Here the sample spans fewer than 2.5 million clones, approximately 94% being singletons. This chain uses TRBV6-4 with TRBJ1-1; no clear D gene. Material for sequencing was naive CD4+ T cells from PBMCs. The subset was: CD45RA+ positively selected. This TCR was recovered from a man aged 18 to 35 in good health. Some clones in this sample may be carry-over from other donors' samples. In DNA, the CDR3 is TGTGCCAGCAGTGTTACAACGAACACTGAAGCTTTCTTT. Translation gives CASSVTTNTEAFF.